The sequence of this T cell receptor (beta chain) was determined in a study of shared clonotypes between healthy human individuals. Study observations and caveats: Compared with memory subsets, naive subsets generally had larger estimated richness.

For this clone: Its specificity is not known.

This table comes from immunoSEQ multiplex PCR, and its TCRdb copy is limited to in-frame clones, with some not included. The table has approximately 1.4 million clones, nearly 99% seen once. The V end was cut by 0 bases, the J end by 5 bases, with 12 bases between. This CDR3 has 15 residues. CDR1 is SGHRS, CDR2 YFSETQ, per germline. The rearrangement joins TRBV5-1 to TRBJ2-1; no clear D gene. The sample consisted of naive CD4+ T cells sorted from blood. Sample subset: CD45RA+ positively selected. The clonotype comes from a man younger than 45 in good health. In nucleotides, the CDR3 is TGCGCCAGCAGCTTGGCCGAGACTGGAAACAATGAGCAGTTCTTC. It is translated as CASSLAETGNNEQFF.